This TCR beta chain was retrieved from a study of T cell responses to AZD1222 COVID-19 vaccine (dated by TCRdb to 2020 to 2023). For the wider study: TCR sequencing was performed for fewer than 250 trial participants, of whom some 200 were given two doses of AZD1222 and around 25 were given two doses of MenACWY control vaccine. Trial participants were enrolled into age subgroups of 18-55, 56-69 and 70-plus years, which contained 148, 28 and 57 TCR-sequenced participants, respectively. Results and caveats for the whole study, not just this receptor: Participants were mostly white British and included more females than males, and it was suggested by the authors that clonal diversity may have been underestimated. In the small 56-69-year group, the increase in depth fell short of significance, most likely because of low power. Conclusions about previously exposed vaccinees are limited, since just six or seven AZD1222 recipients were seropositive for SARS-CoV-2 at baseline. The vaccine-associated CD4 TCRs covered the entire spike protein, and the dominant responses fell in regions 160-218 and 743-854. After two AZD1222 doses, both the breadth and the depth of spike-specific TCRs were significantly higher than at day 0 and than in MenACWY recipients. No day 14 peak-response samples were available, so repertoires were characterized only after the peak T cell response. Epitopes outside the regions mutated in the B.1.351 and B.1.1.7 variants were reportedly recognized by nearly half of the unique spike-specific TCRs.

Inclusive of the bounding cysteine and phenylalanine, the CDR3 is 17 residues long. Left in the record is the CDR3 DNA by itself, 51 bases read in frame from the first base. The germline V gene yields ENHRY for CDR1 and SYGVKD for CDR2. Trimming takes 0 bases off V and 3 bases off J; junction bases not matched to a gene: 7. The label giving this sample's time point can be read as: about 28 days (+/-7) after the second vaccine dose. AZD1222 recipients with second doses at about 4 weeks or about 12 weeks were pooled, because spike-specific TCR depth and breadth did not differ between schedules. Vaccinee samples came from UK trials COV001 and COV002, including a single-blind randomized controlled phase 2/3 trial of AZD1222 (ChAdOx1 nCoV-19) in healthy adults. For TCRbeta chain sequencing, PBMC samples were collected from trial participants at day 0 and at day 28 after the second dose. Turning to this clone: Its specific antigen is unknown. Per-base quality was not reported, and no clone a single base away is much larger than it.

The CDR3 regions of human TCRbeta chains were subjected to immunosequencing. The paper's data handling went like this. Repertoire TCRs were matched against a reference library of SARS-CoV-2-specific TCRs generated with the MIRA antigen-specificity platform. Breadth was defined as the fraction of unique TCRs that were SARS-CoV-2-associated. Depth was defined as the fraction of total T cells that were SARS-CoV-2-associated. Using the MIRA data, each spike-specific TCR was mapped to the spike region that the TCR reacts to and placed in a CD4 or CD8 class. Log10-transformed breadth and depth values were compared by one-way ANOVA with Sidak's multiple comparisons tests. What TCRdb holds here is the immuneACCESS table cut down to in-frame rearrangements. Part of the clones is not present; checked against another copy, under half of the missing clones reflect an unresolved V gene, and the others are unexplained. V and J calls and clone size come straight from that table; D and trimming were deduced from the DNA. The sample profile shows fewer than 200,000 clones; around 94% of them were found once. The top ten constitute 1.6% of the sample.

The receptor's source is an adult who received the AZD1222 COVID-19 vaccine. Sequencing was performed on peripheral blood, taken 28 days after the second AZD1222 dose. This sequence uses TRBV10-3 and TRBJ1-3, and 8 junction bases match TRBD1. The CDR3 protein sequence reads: CAISESGQGSCGNTIYF. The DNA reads TGTGCCATCAGTGAGTCTGGACAGGGTTCCTGTGGAAACACCATATATTTT.